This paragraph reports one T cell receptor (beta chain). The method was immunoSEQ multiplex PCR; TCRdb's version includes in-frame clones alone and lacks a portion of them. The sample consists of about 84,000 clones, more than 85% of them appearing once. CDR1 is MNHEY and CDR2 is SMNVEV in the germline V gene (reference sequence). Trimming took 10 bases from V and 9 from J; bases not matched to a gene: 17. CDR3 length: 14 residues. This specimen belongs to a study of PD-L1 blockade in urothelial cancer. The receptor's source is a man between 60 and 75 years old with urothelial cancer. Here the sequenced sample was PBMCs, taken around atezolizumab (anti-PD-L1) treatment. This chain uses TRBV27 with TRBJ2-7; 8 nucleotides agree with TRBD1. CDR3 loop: CATGPGRGRYGQYF. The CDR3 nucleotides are TGTGCCACCGGGCCGGGCAGGGGGCGGTATGGGCAGTACTTC.